This TCR beta chain was documented in a study of cytomegalovirus exposure and HLA in healthy donors. Findings and caveats of the study: In a later analysis, a missense DCLRE1C variant was linked to TCR beta V- and J-gene trimming. Cytomegalovirus status was reportedly diagnosed by the classifier with high specificity and sensitivity.

CDR1 and CDR2 (germline): LGHNA, YNFKEQ. The CDR3 consists of 18 residues. Primers: 60 Vbeta forward and 13 Jbeta reverse. The repertoire was sequenced with immunoSEQ multiplex PCR; TCRdb's copy has only in-frame clones and lacks some. This sample lists 95,000 to 150,000 clones; its ten largest clones have roughly 2.7%. Concerning this clone itself: Its target is not known. A junction boundary mismatches the germline segment, possibly from a read error. This sample also contains other DNA sequences that code for the same CDR3.

Source material: PBMCs. The J gene is TRBJ2-6, the V gene TRBV4-2; 13 bases agree with TRBD2. The origin of this receptor is a man aged 25 to 45 in good health and CMV-seronegative. The CDR3 loop reads CASSPGTSGDSGANVLTF. CDR3 sequence (DNA): TGTGCCAGCAGCCCCGGGACTAGCGGGGACTCTGGGGCCAACGTCTTGACTTTC.